The 29 T cell receptor beta chains given below trace back to one sample, sequenced in a study of neurological immune-mediated disorders. TCRdb redid the calling of the 5' RACE reads with MiXCR, one entry per CDR3 protein. The table has 87,000 or so distinct CDR3 sequences, 3% to 4.5% seen once. The material sequenced was PBMCs. The source is a woman under 30 with multiple sclerosis.

The sample holds many counts of this clonotype. The chain has TRBV5-1 and TRBJ2-1, with D perhaps matching TRBD2 (7 bases). The CDR3 covers 16 residues. Trimming left V 1 base short and J 4 bases short, with 15 bases between. Germline CDR1 is SGHRS and CDR2 is YFSETQ. The CDR3 is CASSLPEAGAYNEQFF. For the CDR3, the DNA is TGCGCCAGCAGCTTGCCTGAGGCGGGGGCTTACAATGAGCAGTTCTTC.

With regard to this clonotype: This may be a read error: a much more frequent sequence differs by one nucleotide. The chain uses TRBV5-1 and TRBJ2-2; D is uncertain. Trimming took off 6 bases at V and 6 bases at J, with 12 bases between the two ends. CDR1 and CDR2 (germline): SGHRS, YFSETQ. The CDR3 contains 13 residues. The DNA of the CDR3 is TGCGCCAGCACCCCCCGCCGGGCCGGGGAGCTGTTTTTT. Translation: CASTPRRAGELFF. Complete variable domain (other parts from reference TRBV5-1 and TRBJ2-2): KAGVTQTPRYLIKTRGQQVTLSCSPISGHRSVSWYQQTPGQGLQFLFEYFSETQRNKGNFPGRFSGRQFSNSRSEMNVSTLELGDSALYLCASTPRRAGELFFGEGSRLTVL.

This clonotype was recorded at least ten times. This chain links TRBV28 with TRBJ2-1; D may be TRBD2 (5 bases). Trimming cost V 6 bases and J 8 bases, with 11 bases left between them. The CDR3 runs 12 residues. Germline CDR1 is MDHEN and CDR2 is SYDVKM. The CDR3 nucleotides read TGTGCCAGCAGGAGGAGGTGGGATGAGCAGTTCTTC. Translation gives CASRRRWDEQFF.

The rearrangement links TRBV14 to TRBJ2-7; 7 bases are a match to TRBD1. This CDR3 is built from 15 residues. Per the germline V gene, CDR1 is SGHDN and CDR2 is FVKESK. Trimming took 4 bases from V and 1 from J; bases not matched to a gene: 7. The CDR3 nucleotides read TGTGCCAGCAGCCGGGGACCGGGACAGTCCTACGAGCAGTACTTC. Amino acid sequence: CASSRGPGQSYEQYF.

This clonotype has at least ten counts. This chain joins TRBV20-1 and TRBJ2-1; D possibly corresponds to TRBD2 (7 bases). The germline V gene encodes CDR1 DFQATT and CDR2 SNEGSKA (reference sequence). This CDR3 comprises 13 residues. V was pared by 7 bases and J by 8 bases, with 18 bases between. CDR3 coding DNA: TGCAGTGTCCCGGGTGGGGGGGCCTATGAGCAGTTCTTC. Protein sequence: CSVPGGGAYEQFF.

This clonotype was picked up many times. The chain uses TRBV19 and TRBJ1-3, with unresolved D. The CDR3 runs 12 residues. Germline lookup yields CDR1 LNHDA and CDR2 SQIVND (reference sequence). The V and J ends lost 4 bases and 10 bases respectively, with 11 bases between them. CDR3 loop: CASSTAPLTIYF. The CDR3 bases are TGTGCCAGTAGTACCGCGCCGTTGACCATATATTTT. The full variable domain, in which reference TRBV19 and TRBJ1-3 provide the parts outside the CDR3, is DGGITQSPKYLFRKEGQNVTLSCEQNLNHDAMYWYRQDPGQGLRLIYYSQIVNDFQKGDIAEGYSVSREKKESFPLTVTSAQKNPTAFYLCASSTAPLTIYFGEGSWLTVV.

This clonotype was counted many times. The V call is TRBV7-3, the J call TRBJ2-5, with D perhaps matching TRBD1 or TRBD2 (5 bases each). The germline V and J ends were trimmed by 1 base and 1 base, with 13 bases remaining between them. The CDR3 has 16 residues. From germline, CDR1 is SGHTA and CDR2 FQGTGA. The CDR3 spells CASSLMGRGIQETQYF. The CDR3 coding sequence is TGTGCCAGCAGCTTAATGGGACGGGGAATCCAAGAGACCCAGTACTTC.

Many counts were recorded for this clonotype. The V and J genes are TRBV5-1 and TRBJ2-2; 13 nucleotides match TRBD2. Germline CDR1 reads SGHRS; CDR2 reads YFSETQ. Losses at the gene ends were 4 bases for V and 7 bases for J; bases not matched to a gene: 7. This CDR3 spans 16 amino acids. The CDR3: CASSGGTSGAGGELFF. In DNA form, the CDR3 reads TGCGCCAGCAGCGGCGGGACTAGCGGGGCAGGCGGGGAGCTGTTTTTT.

This clonotype appeared many times. The chain couples TRBV4-1 to TRBJ1-1; weak D call: TRBD1 (5 bases). With 10 bases removed from V and 7 bases from J, the gap between germline ends came to 25 bases. Germline CDR1 and CDR2: MGHRA and YSYEKL. The CDR3 consists of 15 residues. Written as DNA, the CDR3 is TGCGCCACTACCCGACCCACAGACAGAGGGAATGAAGCTTTCTTT. It translates to CATTRPTDRGNEAFF.

This clonotype came up many times. V is TRBV5-1 and J is TRBJ2-3; D is undetermined. CDR1 and CDR2 (germline): SGHRS, YFSETQ. Trimming removed 0 bases from V and 6 bases from J, with 14 bases in between. The CDR3 has 15 residues. The CDR3 loop is CASSLAARWLDTQYF. The CDR3 bases are TGCGCCAGCAGCTTGGCCGCTAGATGGCTTGATACGCAGTATTTT.

This clonotype was recorded at least ten times. The V call is TRBV5-1, the J call TRBJ1-4; D is unresolved. In germline, CDR1 is SGHRS, CDR2 YFSETQ. This CDR3 comprises 18 residues. Trimming removed 4 bases from V and 2 bases from J, with 21 bases in between. Written as DNA, the CDR3 is TGCGCCAGCAGCAGCGCGACCCTGGCGGGTGGTACTAATGAAAAACTGTTTTTT. Its protein is CASSSATLAGGTNEKLFF. Complete variable domain (other parts from reference TRBV5-1 and TRBJ1-4): KAGVTQTPRYLIKTRGQQVTLSCSPISGHRSVSWYQQTPGQGLQFLFEYFSETQRNKGNFPGRFSGRQFSNSRSEMNVSTLELGDSALYLCASSSATLAGGTNEKLFFGSGTQLSVL.

This clonotype has ten or more counts. V usage is TRBV7-6 and J usage is TRBJ2-1; D is possibly TRBD1 (5 bases). The CDR3 sequence is 12 residues long. CDR1 is SGHVS and CDR2 is FNYEAQ in the germline V gene. V was pared by 6 bases and J by 7 bases, with 10 bases between. The CDR3 here is CASRGQGNEQFF. The CDR3 nucleotides are TGTGCCAGCAGAGGGCAGGGAAATGAGCAGTTCTTC.

This clonotype occurred many times. V is TRBV5-1 and J is TRBJ2-7; D may correspond to TRBD1 or TRBD2 (5 bases each). Trimming removed 0 bases from V and 6 bases from J, with 10 bases in between. CDR1 and CDR2 (germline): SGHRS, YFSETQ. This CDR3 is 13 amino acids long. The CDR3 is CASSLDGTGEQYF. The CDR3 nucleotides are TGCGCCAGCAGCTTGGATGGGACGGGCGAGCAGTACTTC. Combining the CDR3 with reference TRBV5-1 and TRBJ2-7 gives the whole variable domain KAGVTQTPRYLIKTRGQQVTLSCSPISGHRSVSWYQQTPGQGLQFLFEYFSETQRNKGNFPGRFSGRQFSNSRSEMNVSTLELGDSALYLCASSLDGTGEQYFGPGTRLTVT.

At least ten counts were recorded for this clonotype. This chain uses TRBV19 with TRBJ2-6, with 10 bases that match TRBD1. Germline V gene data show CDR1 as LNHDA and CDR2 as SQIVND (reference sequence). CDR3 length equals 17 residues. After removal of 3 bases from V and 0 bases from J, the junction contained 2 bases not matched to a gene. The CDR3 nucleotides are TGTGCCAGTAGTATTGGGACAGGGGTCTCTGGGGCCAACGTCCTGACTTTC. It codes for CASSIGTGVSGANVLTF.

In its sample, this clonotype was seen many times. The rearrangement uses TRBV5-1 and TRBJ1-1; perhaps TRBD1 as D (6 bases). Germline V gene sequence: CDR1 SGHRS, CDR2 YFSETQ. V was cut by 0 bases and J by 0 bases, with 12 bases left in between. The CDR3 totals 16 residues. The CDR3 loop is CASSLDGGAVNTEAFF. CDR3 bases: TGCGCCAGCAGCTTGGACGGGGGGGCCGTGAACACTGAAGCTTTCTTT.

This clonotype has at least ten counts. The chain joins TRBV12-3 or TRBV12-4 to TRBJ2-2; D ambiguous. Trimming took off 3 bases at V and 4 bases at J, with 24 bases between the two ends. This CDR3 has 19 residues. CDR3 sequence reads: CASSFPHPDWRLLTGELFF. The CDR3 DNA sequence: TGTGCCAGCAGTTTCCCGCACCCTGACTGGAGACTCCTCACCGGGGAGCTGTTTTTT.

The table lists this clonotype with a few counts. This chain connects TRBV20-1 to TRBJ2-7; possibly TRBD1 or TRBD2 for D (5 bases each). Trimming pared 6 bases from V and 4 bases from J, leaving 16 bases between. This CDR3 has 13 residues. The germline V gene encodes CDR1 DFQATT and CDR2 SNEGSKA (reference sequence). This chain's CDR3 is CSARRDGPYEQYF. The CDR3 DNA sequence: TGCAGTGCGCGCCGGGACGGACCTTACGAGCAGTACTTC.

The sample holds many counts of this clonotype. V usage is TRBV20-1 and J usage is TRBJ2-7; 9 bases are a match to TRBD2. The trim removed 0 bases at V and 3 bases at J, leaving 6 bases unmatched. Looked up from germline, CDR1 is DFQATT and CDR2 is SNEGSKA (reference sequence). This CDR3 is 15 amino acids long. The CDR3 DNA reads TGCAGTGCTAGAGATCTCGGGACTAGCATCTACGAGCAGTACTTC. Translated, it gives CSARDLGTSIYEQYF.

At least ten counts were recorded for this clonotype. The CDR3 spells CASSLAGSQETQYF. CDR3 coding DNA: TGTGCCAGCAGCTTGGCCGGGAGTCAAGAGACCCAGTACTTC. This chain connects TRBV5-5 to TRBJ2-5, with D maybe TRBD2 (6 bases). V shed 0 bases and J shed 2 bases, with 8 bases lying between them. The CDR3 runs to 14 residues. Germline V CDR1 and CDR2: SGHKS, YYEKEE (reference sequence).

This clonotype showed up many times. The chain combines TRBV6-5 with TRBJ2-3; tentatively, D is TRBD1 or TRBD2 (5 bases each). Germline V gives CDR1 MNHEY, CDR2 SVGAGI. The length of the CDR3 is 15 residues. V lost 7 bases, J lost 3 bases, and 17 bases lay in between. The CDR3 region has the DNA TGTGCCAGCACCCCACGGATGGGGGAAACAGATACGCAGTATTTT. Amino acid sequence: CASTPRMGETDTQYF.

This clonotype has a count of ten or more. The V gene is TRBV29-1, the J gene TRBJ2-2; 14 nucleotides align to TRBD2. CDR3 length equals 14 residues. Per the germline V gene, CDR1 is SQVTM and CDR2 is ANQGSEA. J was trimmed by 9 bases and V by 7 bases; bases with no gene match: 7. CDR3 sequence: CSARGLAGARELFF. CDR3 sequence (DNA): TGCAGCGCGAGGGGACTAGCGGGAGCCCGGGAGCTGTTTTTT.

Many counts were recorded for this clonotype. This rearrangement joins TRBV24-1 to TRBJ2-5; D possibly corresponds to TRBD1 (6 bases). The CDR3 loop spans 13 amino acids. The V end lost 9 bases, the J end lost 1 base, and 11 bases lay between the germline ends. Germline V gene sequence: CDR1 KGHDR, CDR2 SFDVKD. CDR3 nucleotide sequence: TGTGCCACCCAACAGGGAAGCCAAGAGACCCAGTACTTC. It is translated as CATQQGSQETQYF.

The sample holds many counts of this clonotype. The chain recombines TRBV10-2 with TRBJ1-1; D remains ambiguous. V was shortened by 7 bases and J by 6 bases, with 24 bases between the two germline ends. Per the germline V gene, CDR1 is WSHSY and CDR2 is SAAADI. The CDR3 spans 16 residues. CDR3 nucleotide sequence: TGCGCCAGCATCAAGGTTTCGACAATCTCTAACGCTGAAGCTTTCTTT. It codes for CASIKVSTISNAEAFF.

The table lists this clonotype with many counts. The gene calls are TRBV6-2 or TRBV6-3 and TRBJ1-1; D is undetermined. The V end was cut by 8 bases, the J end by 3 bases, with 19 bases between. The CDR3 is made up of 15 amino acids. In germline, CDR1 is MNHEY, CDR2 SVGEGT. The CDR3, as DNA: TGTGCCAGCGGAATAAGCCTGACGAGGGACACTGAAGCTTTCTTT. Translating gives CASGISLTRDTEAFF.

This clonotype has a count of ten or more. This chain links TRBV20-1 with TRBJ2-3; no firm D call. CDR1 DFQATT and CDR2 SNEGSKA come from the germline V gene (reference sequence). Trimming pared 3 bases from V and 1 base from J, leaving 11 bases between. This CDR3 is built from 14 residues. The DNA of the CDR3 is TGCAGTGCTAGGCAGCCTCTCGGCACAGATACGCAGTATTTT. Its protein is CSARQPLGTDTQYF.

This clonotype was seen at least ten times. The chain links TRBV29-1 to TRBJ2-2, with TRBD2 matching 14 bases. Germline V gene sequence: CDR1 SQVTM, CDR2 ANQGSEA. Unmatched junction bases numbered 3, after V lost 4 bases and J lost 2 bases. This CDR3 is 16 amino acids long. CDR3 residues: CSVATSGGGNTGELFF. The CDR3 DNA reads TGCAGCGTTGCGACTAGCGGGGGGGGTAACACCGGGGAGCTGTTTTTT.

This clonotype was observed many times. The chain couples TRBV5-1 to TRBJ1-1; 8 bases align to TRBD1. CDR1 is SGHRS and CDR2 is YFSETQ in the germline V gene. The CDR3 extends over 14 amino acids. V dropped 4 bases and J dropped 5; count of bases not matched to a gene: 7. The CDR3 DNA reads as TGCGCCAGCAGCAAACCGACAGGGGAAACTGAAGCTTTCTTT. It encodes CASSKPTGETEAFF.

By sample fraction, this clonotype is medium-sized (0.01 to 0.1%). The chain uses TRBV6-5 and TRBJ1-2; D not resolved. V lost 2 bases and J 3 bases, leaving 10 bases between the germline ends. The germline V gene encodes CDR1 MNHEY and CDR2 SVGAGI. CDR3 size: 14 residues. CDR3 amino acids: CASSYRAGYYGYTF. The CDR3 bases are TGTGCCAGCAGTTACAGGGCGGGGTACTATGGCTACACCTTC.

This clonotype has at least ten counts. The chain uses TRBV12-3 or TRBV12-4 and TRBJ1-5; D gene uncertain. Between the trimmed V and J ends, which lost 0 bases and 16 bases, there was a span of 16 bases. This CDR3 comprises 13 residues. For the CDR3, the DNA is TGTGCCAGCAGTTTAGCTTCGTTGGTGTATAAACATTTT. It yields the protein CASSLASLVYKHF.